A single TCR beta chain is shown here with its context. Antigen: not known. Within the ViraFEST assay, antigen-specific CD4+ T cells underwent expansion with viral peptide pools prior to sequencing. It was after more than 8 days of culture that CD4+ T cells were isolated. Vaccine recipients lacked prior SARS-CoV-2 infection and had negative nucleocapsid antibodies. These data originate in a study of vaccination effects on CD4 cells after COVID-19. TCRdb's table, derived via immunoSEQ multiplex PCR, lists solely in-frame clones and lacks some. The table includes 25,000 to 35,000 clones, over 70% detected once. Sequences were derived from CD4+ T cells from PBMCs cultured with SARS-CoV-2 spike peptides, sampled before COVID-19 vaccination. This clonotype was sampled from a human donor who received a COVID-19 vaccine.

The CDR3 protein is CAWGRETGQPQHF. CDR3 nucleotides: TGTGCCTGGGGTCGTGAGACAGGGCAGCCCCAGCATTTT. V is TRBV30 and J is TRBJ1-5; 7 nucleotides align to TRBD1. The CDR3 totals 13 residues. J gave up 7 bases and V 5 bases, and 8 bases lay outside the gene matches. CDR1 GTSNPN and CDR2 SVGIG come from the germline V gene (reference sequence). Filled out from reference TRBV30 and TRBJ1-5, the complete variable domain reads SQTIHQWPATLVQPVGSPLSLECTVEGTSNPNLYWYRQAAGRGLQLLFYSVGIGQISSEVPQNLSASRPQDRQFILSSKKLLLSDSGFYLCAWGRETGQPQHFGDGTRLSIL.